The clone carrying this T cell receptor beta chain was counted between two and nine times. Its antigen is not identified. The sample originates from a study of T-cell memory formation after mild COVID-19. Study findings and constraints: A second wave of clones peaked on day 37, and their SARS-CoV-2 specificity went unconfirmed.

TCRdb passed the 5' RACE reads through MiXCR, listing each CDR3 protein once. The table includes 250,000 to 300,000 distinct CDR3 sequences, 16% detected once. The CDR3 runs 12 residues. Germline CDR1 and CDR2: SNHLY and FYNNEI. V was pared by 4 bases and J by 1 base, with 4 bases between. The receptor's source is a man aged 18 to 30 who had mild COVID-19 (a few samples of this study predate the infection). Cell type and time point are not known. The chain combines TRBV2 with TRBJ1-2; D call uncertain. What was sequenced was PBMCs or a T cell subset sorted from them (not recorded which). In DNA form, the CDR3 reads TGTGCCAGCAGTGTGTATAACTATGGCTACACCTTC. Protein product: CASSVYNYGYTF.